This T cell receptor (beta chain) was recorded in a study of CD8+CD57+ T cells in acquired aplastic anemia. Selection for sequencing was limited to patients who had shown CD8+CD57+ cell expansion by flow cytometry. Genomic DNA, serving as template, underwent TCR beta VDJ and CDR3 profiling. TCRdb redid the calling of the reads with MiXCR, one entry per CDR3 protein. This table has 200,000 to 250,000 distinct CDR3 sequences, roughly 50% appearing once. Germline assignment: CDR1 SGHTA and CDR2 FQGNSA. The junction had 6 bases not matched to a gene; V was cut back by 4 bases and J by 2 bases. The CDR3 extends over 16 amino acids.

The chain employs TRBV7-2 and TRBJ2-3, with 10 bases identical to TRBD2. The receptor was derived from a human donor with aplastic anemia. Sequenced material: sorted CD4+, CD8+, or CD8+CD57+ T cells (not recorded which) from PBMCs. The DNA of the CDR3 is TGTGCCAGCAGCTCGGCTAGCGGGGGATCCACAGATACGCAGTATTTT. Translating it yields CASSSASGGSTDTQYF.